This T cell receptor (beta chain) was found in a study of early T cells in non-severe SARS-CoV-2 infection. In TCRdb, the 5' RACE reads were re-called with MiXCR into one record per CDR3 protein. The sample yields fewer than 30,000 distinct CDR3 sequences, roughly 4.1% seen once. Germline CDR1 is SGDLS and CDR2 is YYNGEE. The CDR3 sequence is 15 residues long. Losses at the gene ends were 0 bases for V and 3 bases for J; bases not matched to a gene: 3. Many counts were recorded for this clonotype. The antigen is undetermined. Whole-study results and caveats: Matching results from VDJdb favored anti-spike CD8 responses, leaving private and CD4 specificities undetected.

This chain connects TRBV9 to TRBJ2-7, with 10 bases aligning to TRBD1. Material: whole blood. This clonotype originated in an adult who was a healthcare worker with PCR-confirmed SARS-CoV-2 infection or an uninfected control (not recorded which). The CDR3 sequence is CASSVGQGADYEQYF. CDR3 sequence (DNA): TGTGCCAGCAGCGTAGGACAGGGGGCAGACTACGAGCAGTACTTC. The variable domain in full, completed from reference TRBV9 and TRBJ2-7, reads DSGVTQTPKHLITATGQRVTLRCSPRSGDLSVYWYQQSLDQGLQFLIQYYNGEERAKGNILERFSAQQFPDLHSELNLSSLELGDSALYFCASSVGQGADYEQYFGPGTRLTVT.